The T cell receptor beta chain under discussion was sequenced for a study of T-cell memory formation after mild COVID-19. In this sample, this clonotype turned up many times. The antigen is not known. V was trimmed by 6 bases and J by 5 bases, leaving 14 bases between them. Per germline, CDR1 MNHNY and CDR2 SVGAGI (reference sequence). The CDR3 extends over 13 amino acids. Study-level findings and limits: In pre-infection memory, a portion of responding clones appeared, which suggested that cross-reactive memory joined. There was no confirmation that second-wave clones peaking on day 37 were SARS-CoV-2 specific. Clones which contracted sat mainly in CM and EM if CD4+, and in EMRA if CD8+.

Amplification by 5'RACE using constant-segment primers produced TCR alpha and TCR beta cDNA libraries that carried sample barcodes and UMIs. Each CDR3 protein is one row after TCRdb ran MiXCR on the 5' RACE reads. Of about 400,000 distinct CDR3 sequences listed, 18% were seen once; the top ten hold under 25%. The source material was PBMCs or a T cell subset sorted from them (not recorded which). The chain couples TRBV6-6 to TRBJ2-7, with unresolved D. The clonotype was recovered from a man aged 18 to 35 who had mild COVID-19 (a few samples of this study predate the infection). Cell type and time point are not known. The CDR3 spells CASSPQRKDEQYF. CDR3 coding DNA: TGTGCCAGCAGCCCACAGAGAAAGGACGAGCAGTACTTC.